This is a list of T cell receptor beta chains from one sample in a study of OX40 agonist ivuxolimab in advanced cancers. Repertoires were generated with immunoSEQ multiplex PCR, while TCRdb's copy carries only in-frame clones and drops some. The sample lists around 100,000 clones; roughly 95% were seen once. The material was CD4+ or CD8+ T cells sorted from blood, obtained in a trial of the OX40 agonist ivuxolimab. These receptors all come from an adult with an advanced solid tumor such as melanoma, head and neck, liver or kidney cancer. The CDR3 runs from the conserved cysteine through the conserved F or W. Each record gives: J gene, V gene, CDR3 protein.

j_gene: TRBJ2-1; v_gene: TRBV19; CDR3aa: CASSILAGQGNEQFF
j_gene: TRBJ1-1; v_gene: TRBV6-5; CDR3aa: CASSYRGQEAFF
j_gene: TRBJ2-2; v_gene: TRBV15; CDR3aa: CATSREKGGANTGELFF
j_gene: TRBJ2-1; v_gene: TRBV28; CDR3aa: CASSPSKTYNEQFF
j_gene: TRBJ2-2; v_gene: TRBV5-4; CDR3aa: CASSFKGDTGELFF
j_gene: TRBJ2-2; v_gene: TRBV29-1; CDR3aa: CSVPGNTGELFF
j_gene: TRBJ2-7; v_gene: TRBV27; CDR3aa: CASSLRSGSSYEQYF
j_gene: TRBJ2-2; v_gene: TRBV6-5; CDR3aa: CASSYNSGEDTGELFF
j_gene: TRBJ2-5; v_gene: TRBV25-1; CDR3aa: CASSGHVGVGQETQYF
j_gene: TRBJ2-1; v_gene: TRBV27; CDR3aa: CASSLYGGPYNEQFF
j_gene: TRBJ2-1; v_gene: TRBV19; CDR3aa: CASSMGLAGNEQFF
j_gene: TRBJ1-5; v_gene: TRBV4-1; CDR3aa: CASSYGQNSNQPQHF
j_gene: TRBJ1-1; v_gene: TRBV19; CDR3aa: CASRGPEAFF
j_gene: TRBJ1-2; v_gene: TRBV5-4; CDR3aa: CASSFQGAIGYTF
j_gene: TRBJ2-7; v_gene: TRBV2; CDR3aa: CASSEVYEQYF
j_gene: TRBJ2-5; v_gene: TRBV2; CDR3aa: CASSGLAGVEETQYF
j_gene: TRBJ2-7; v_gene: TRBV7-9; CDR3aa: CASSPDRDYEQYF
j_gene: TRBJ2-1; v_gene: TRBV14; CDR3aa: CASSHYSPGGEQFF
j_gene: TRBJ1-5; v_gene: TRBV28; CDR3aa: CASRGRDRVGFQPQHF
j_gene: TRBJ1-5; v_gene: TRBV2; CDR3aa: CASTSEPGSNQPQHF
j_gene: TRBJ2-3; v_gene: TRBV14; CDR3aa: CASSQGKISTDTQYF
j_gene: TRBJ2-7; v_gene: TRBV11-3; CDR3aa: CASSLGQGVDEQYF
j_gene: TRBJ2-7; v_gene: TRBV11-2; CDR3aa: CASSWDTTYEQYF
j_gene: TRBJ2-2; v_gene: TRBV27; CDR3aa: CASSLPPSGRTGELFF
j_gene: TRBJ2-1; v_gene: TRBV12-5; CDR3aa: CASGLVGEDNEQFF
j_gene: TRBJ2-5; v_gene: TRBV9; CDR3aa: CASSVEGAQETQYF
j_gene: TRBJ2-5; v_gene: TRBV6-6; CDR3aa: CASSAVLQETQYF
j_gene: TRBJ2-1; v_gene: TRBV28; CDR3aa: CASSGGGTSSYNEQFF
j_gene: TRBJ2-7; v_gene: TRBV28; CDR3aa: CASSLWSGVEQYF
j_gene: TRBJ2-2; v_gene: TRBV9; CDR3aa: CASSVVSGPTNTGELFF
j_gene: TRBJ2-7; v_gene: TRBV7-8; CDR3aa: CASSLAYETSGRRTPYEQYF
j_gene: TRBJ2-7; v_gene: TRBV4-3; CDR3aa: CASSQDKGGLGEQYF
j_gene: TRBJ2-5; v_gene: TRBV6-6; CDR3aa: CASSPSGYQETQYF
j_gene: TRBJ2-1; v_gene: TRBV6-1; CDR3aa: CASSEFPRGTNEQFF
j_gene: TRBJ1-1; v_gene: TRBV19; CDR3aa: CASSISPNTEAFF
j_gene: TRBJ2-1; v_gene: TRBV21-1; CDR3aa: CASTHRGYEQFF
j_gene: TRBJ2-7; v_gene: TRBV19; CDR3aa: CASSIPTGLAYEQYF
j_gene: TRBJ2-2; v_gene: TRBV2; CDR3aa: CASSEGSTGELFF
j_gene: TRBJ1-1; v_gene: TRBV13; CDR3aa: CASSLGPRDTEAFF
j_gene: TRBJ1-2; v_gene: TRBV7-8; CDR3aa: CASSLYGAANYGYTF
j_gene: TRBJ2-1; v_gene: TRBV19; CDR3aa: CASSIGGINEQFF
j_gene: TRBJ2-1; v_gene: TRBV28; CDR3aa: CASRGRTSYNEQFF